This is a list of T cell receptor beta chains from one sample in a study of blood T cells in healthy people across ages. Using its own MiXCR run on the 5' RACE reads, TCRdb lists one record per CDR3 protein. There are some 800,000 distinct CDR3 sequences in the sample; roughly 25% occur only once, and under 4.5% lies in the top ten. The same data also contributed to another study, on T cells of mothers and their children.

Input material: blood. The receptors here all came from a boy aged 5-17 years in good health. The CDR3 runs from the conserved cysteine through the conserved F or W. The D gene is left open where the match is weak. The size entry is marked missing in some rows and otherwise reads once, few, many or a size class.

d_call: TRBD1; clone_size: few; v_call: TRBV18; j_call: TRBJ2-2; cdr3_length: 15; cdr3_nt: TGTGCCAGCTCACGAGGACAGGGAAACACCGGGGAGCTGTTTTTT; cdr3_aa: CASSRGQGNTGELFF
d_call: .; clone_size: .; v_call: TRBV6-1; j_call: TRBJ2-1; cdr3_length: 15; cdr3_nt: TGTGCCAGCAGTGATCAGGCAGGCTCCTACAGTGAGCAGTTCTTC; cdr3_aa: CASSDQAGSYSEQFF
d_call: .; clone_size: .; v_call: TRBV4-3; j_call: TRBJ2-7; cdr3_length: 15; cdr3_nt: TGCGCCAGCAGCCAAGCCAGGGTAGGGGACTACGAGCAGTACTTC; cdr3_aa: CASSQARVGDYEQYF
d_call: TRBD2; clone_size: .; v_call: TRBV23-1; j_call: TRBJ2-7; cdr3_length: 19; cdr3_nt: TGCGCCAGCAGTCGCCCCTTATGGAGGCGCGGGGGTAGGGCCTACGAGCAGTACTTC; cdr3_aa: CASSRPLWRRGGRAYEQYF
d_call: .; clone_size: many; v_call: TRBV6-6; j_call: TRBJ1-4; cdr3_length: 15; cdr3_nt: TGTGCCAGCAGTTACTCCCAGACGTCAAATGAAAAACTGTTTTTT; cdr3_aa: CASSYSQTSNEKLFF
d_call: .; clone_size: .; v_call: TRBV12-3/TRBV12-4; j_call: TRBJ2-2; cdr3_length: 12; cdr3_nt: TGTGCCAGCAATTACAGGTCCGGGGAGCTGTTTTTT; cdr3_aa: CASNYRSGELFF
d_call: TRBD1; clone_size: many; v_call: TRBV2; j_call: TRBJ1-2; cdr3_length: 17; cdr3_nt: TGTGCCAGCAGTGAACGGAATAGCGGGACAGGGGTAGCTGGCTACACCTTC; cdr3_aa: CASSERNSGTGVAGYTF
d_call: .; clone_size: few; v_call: TRBV7-3; j_call: TRBJ2-2; cdr3_length: 15; cdr3_nt: TGTGCCAGCAGCTCGGATACAGGGCCCGCCGGGGAGCTGTTTTTT; cdr3_aa: CASSSDTGPAGELFF
d_call: TRBD2; clone_size: .; v_call: TRBV7-8; j_call: TRBJ2-1; cdr3_length: 17; cdr3_nt: TGTGCCAGCAGCCCAGGACTAGCGGGGGGGCCGTACAATGAGCAGTTCTTC; cdr3_aa: CASSPGLAGGPYNEQFF
d_call: .; clone_size: .; v_call: TRBV7-3; j_call: TRBJ2-5; cdr3_length: 13; cdr3_nt: TGTGCCAGCAGCTTACTGGGAGGTGGGACCCAGTACTTC; cdr3_aa: CASSLLGGGTQYF
d_call: .; clone_size: .; v_call: TRBV20-1; j_call: TRBJ2-1; cdr3_length: 17; cdr3_nt: TGCAGTGCTCGAGCTATTGCGGGCCAGAGCTCCTACAATGAGCAGTTCTTC; cdr3_aa: CSARAIAGQSSYNEQFF
d_call: .; clone_size: .; v_call: TRBV7-9; j_call: TRBJ2-7; cdr3_length: 14; cdr3_nt: TGTGCCAGCAGCCCTAACGGAATCTACTACGAGCAGTACTTC; cdr3_aa: CASSPNGIYYEQYF
d_call: TRBD2; clone_size: few; v_call: TRBV11-2; j_call: TRBJ2-2; cdr3_length: 18; cdr3_nt: TGTGCCAGCAGTTTTCTGGCGGGAGCGGGAGGCGGCACCGGGGAGCTGTTTTTT; cdr3_aa: CASSFLAGAGGGTGELFF
d_call: TRBD1; clone_size: many; v_call: TRBV12-3/TRBV12-4; j_call: TRBJ2-5; cdr3_length: 15; cdr3_nt: TGTGCCAGCAGTCCCGGGACAGCGGACCAAGAGACCCAGTACTTC; cdr3_aa: CASSPGTADQETQYF
d_call: TRBD2; clone_size: .; v_call: TRBV7-9; j_call: TRBJ2-1; cdr3_length: 15; cdr3_nt: TGTGCCAGCAGCTTTTCGGGGGGACCAGCAAATGAGCAGTTCTTC; cdr3_aa: CASSFSGGPANEQFF
d_call: TRBD1; clone_size: few; v_call: TRBV28; j_call: TRBJ1-1; cdr3_length: 16; cdr3_nt: TGTGCCAGCAGTTTTAGACAGGGTGGAACTCTCTGGGGAGCTTTCTTT; cdr3_aa: CASSFRQGGTLWGAFF